This T cell receptor beta chain was recovered during a study of blood T cell repertoires in COVID-19. Study information: In each case, the material was cDNA or gDNA derived from T cells, B-cell-depleted T cells, or PBMCs.

Germline V gene lookup returns CDR1 MDHEN and CDR2 SYDVKM. Trimming took 7 bases from V and 7 from J, leaving 11 bases between them. The CDR3 length is 11 residues. Those enrolled, adults aged 18 to 89 years, came from fewer than 25 US areas. In the source study's methods: It was from reference gene primer amplification that nucleated cell counts were estimated. Generated by immunoSEQ multiplex PCR, the TCRdb table keeps only in-frame clones and is missing some. V and J calls plus clone size are reproduced from that table; the DNA served to infer D and trimming. The data hold around 220,000 clones, with around 87% observed a single time.

This chain uses TRBV28 with TRBJ2-7; a weak D match, TRBD1 (5 bases). Sequenced sample: PBMCs or T cells enriched from blood (not recorded which). This clonotype originated in a woman in her thirties with acute COVID-19. CDR3 sequence: CASKGRVEQYF. The CDR3, as DNA: TGTGCCAGCAAGGGCAGGGTGGAGCAGTACTTC.